Listed below are T cell receptor beta chains from one sample, sequenced in a study of technical replicates of blood from several donors. Using immunoSEQ multiplex PCR, the repertoire was profiled, and TCRdb retains in-frame clones only, with some absent. The sample records some 94,000 clones, about 95% being singletons. Specimen: T cells isolated from PBMCs. These receptors were collected from a human donor in good health. Each CDR3 is given with its conserved first and last residue. Fields, in order: CDR3 protein, CDR3 DNA, J gene, V gene, clone size, D gene. The D gene is left open where the match is weak. The size of a clone is reported for some rows only, either as once, few or many, or as a class for expanded clones.

cdr3_aa: CASSYTAATNEKLFF; cdr3_nt: TGTGCCAGCAGTTATACAGCCGCAACTAATGAAAAACTGTTTTTT; j_call: TRBJ1-4; v_call: TRBV27; clone_size: once; d_call: NA
cdr3_aa: CASSVAGAGEGEQFF; cdr3_nt: TGTGCCAGCAGCGTAGCTGGAGCGGGAGAGGGAGAGCAGTTCTTC; j_call: TRBJ2-1; v_call: TRBV9; clone_size: NA; d_call: TRBD2
cdr3_aa: CASSLEVGDTEAFF; cdr3_nt: TGCGCCAGCAGCTTGGAGGTAGGAGACACTGAAGCTTTCTTT; j_call: TRBJ1-1; v_call: TRBV5-1; clone_size: once; d_call: NA
cdr3_aa: CASSLLLAGANEQFF; cdr3_nt: TGTGCCAGCAGTTTACTCCTAGCGGGAGCCAATGAGCAGTTCTTC; j_call: TRBJ2-1; v_call: TRBV28; clone_size: NA; d_call: TRBD2
cdr3_aa: CASSQEVLREQFF; cdr3_nt: TGCGCCAGCAGCCAAGAGGTTCTGCGTGAGCAGTTCTTC; j_call: TRBJ2-1; v_call: TRBV4-3; clone_size: NA; d_call: NA
cdr3_aa: CASSLLASGRNEQFF; cdr3_nt: TGTGCCAGCAGTTTACTCGCTAGCGGGAGAAATGAGCAGTTCTTC; j_call: TRBJ2-1; v_call: TRBV27; clone_size: NA; d_call: TRBD2
cdr3_aa: CASSQSLVAFSTDTQYF; cdr3_nt: TGTGCCAGCAGCCAATCCCTAGTAGCGTTCTCCACAGATACGCAGTATTTT; j_call: TRBJ2-3; v_call: TRBV16; clone_size: NA; d_call: NA
cdr3_aa: CASSFHSLDQGGRYEQYF; cdr3_nt: TGTGCCAGCAGCTTTCATAGTCTAGATCAGGGGGGAAGGTACGAGCAGTACTTC; j_call: TRBJ2-7; v_call: TRBV7-9; clone_size: NA; d_call: NA
cdr3_aa: CASSMWGGVNTEAFF; cdr3_nt: TGTGCCAGTAGTATGTGGGGCGGAGTAAACACTGAAGCTTTCTTT; j_call: TRBJ1-1; v_call: TRBV19; clone_size: NA; d_call: NA
cdr3_aa: CASSIKSSGRNEQYF; cdr3_nt: TGTGCCAGTAGTATAAAATCTAGCGGGAGAAACGAGCAGTACTTC; j_call: TRBJ2-7; v_call: TRBV19; clone_size: NA; d_call: TRBD2
cdr3_aa: CASSFSPMGSEQYF; cdr3_nt: TGTGCCAGCAGTTTTAGCCCAATGGGTTCCGAGCAGTACTTC; j_call: TRBJ2-7; v_call: TRBV27; clone_size: NA; d_call: NA
cdr3_aa: CASSVAGDAKTQYF; cdr3_nt: TGTGCCAGCAGCGTAGCGGGGGACGCGAAGACCCAGTACTTC; j_call: TRBJ2-5; v_call: TRBV9; clone_size: NA; d_call: NA
cdr3_aa: CASTRGAETNYGYTF; cdr3_nt: TGTGCCAGCACCAGAGGAGCAGAAACTAACTATGGCTACACCTTC; j_call: TRBJ1-2; v_call: TRBV6-5; clone_size: once; d_call: NA
cdr3_aa: CASSDPLAGETDTQYF; cdr3_nt: TGTGCCAGCAGCGACCCACTAGCCGGAGAGACAGATACGCAGTATTTT; j_call: TRBJ2-3; v_call: TRBV9; clone_size: NA; d_call: NA
cdr3_aa: CASSPGTGSYEQYF; cdr3_nt: TGTGCCAGCAGCCCCGGGACAGGGTCCTACGAGCAGTACTTC; j_call: TRBJ2-7; v_call: TRBV7-9; clone_size: once; d_call: TRBD1
cdr3_aa: CASSFQTSPVYNEQFF; cdr3_nt: TGTGCCAGCAGCTTTCAGACTAGTCCCGTCTACAATGAGCAGTTCTTC; j_call: TRBJ2-1; v_call: TRBV7-3; clone_size: NA; d_call: NA
cdr3_aa: CASSQRSRIPQGAHTDTQYF; cdr3_nt: TGCGCCAGCAGCCAAAGGTCCCGAATCCCACAGGGGGCGCACACAGATACGCAGTATTTT; j_call: TRBJ2-3; v_call: TRBV4-1; clone_size: NA; d_call: TRBD1
cdr3_aa: CASSIGTGPFGLGFF; cdr3_nt: TGTGCCAGCAGTATCGGGACAGGACCCTTCGGGTTAGGTTTTTTT; j_call: TRBJ1-4; v_call: TRBV28; clone_size: NA; d_call: TRBD1
cdr3_aa: CASSDPDRVYEQYF; cdr3_nt: TGTGCCAGCAGTGACCCCGACAGGGTCTACGAGCAGTACTTC; j_call: TRBJ2-7; v_call: TRBV25-1; clone_size: NA; d_call: TRBD1
cdr3_aa: CASSLQTEAFF; cdr3_nt: TGTGCCAGCAGCTTACAGACTGAAGCTTTCTTT; j_call: TRBJ1-1; v_call: TRBV11-2; clone_size: few; d_call: NA
cdr3_aa: CASRPSSGSSYNEQFF; cdr3_nt: TGTGCCAGCAGGCCTTCTAGCGGGAGCTCCTACAATGAGCAGTTCTTC; j_call: TRBJ2-1; v_call: TRBV2; clone_size: NA; d_call: TRBD2
cdr3_aa: CASSLGGEVETQYF; cdr3_nt: TGTGCTAGCAGCTTAGGGGGGGAGGTAGAGACCCAGTACTTC; j_call: TRBJ2-5; v_call: TRBV7-7; clone_size: NA; d_call: NA
cdr3_aa: CASSLLSDTQYF; cdr3_nt: TGTGCCAGCAGCTTACTTTCAGATACGCAGTATTTT; j_call: TRBJ2-3; v_call: TRBV7-2; clone_size: NA; d_call: NA
cdr3_aa: CASSEERLAGGPNGELFF; cdr3_nt: TGTGCCAGCAGTGAAGAACGGTTAGCGGGAGGCCCAAACGGGGAGCTGTTTTTT; j_call: TRBJ2-2; v_call: TRBV2; clone_size: NA; d_call: TRBD2
cdr3_aa: CASSLDTAILTYGYTF; cdr3_nt: TGTGCCAGCAGCCTCGACACCGCGATACTGACCTATGGCTACACCTTC; j_call: TRBJ1-2; v_call: TRBV7-9; clone_size: NA; d_call: NA
cdr3_aa: CASSIGLPTNTEAFF; cdr3_nt: TGTGCCAGTAGTATCGGACTCCCAACGAACACTGAAGCTTTCTTT; j_call: TRBJ1-1; v_call: TRBV19; clone_size: few; d_call: NA
cdr3_aa: CSAGLYEQYF; cdr3_nt: TGCAGTGCTGGACTATACGAGCAGTACTTC; j_call: TRBJ2-7; v_call: TRBV20-1; clone_size: NA; d_call: NA
cdr3_aa: CAKDSGTGYEQYF; cdr3_nt: TGTGCCAAAGATAGCGGGACCGGGTACGAGCAGTACTTC; j_call: TRBJ2-7; v_call: TRBV2; clone_size: once; d_call: TRBD2
cdr3_aa: CASSAQTGASGRNEQYF; cdr3_nt: TGTGCCAGCAGTGCACAGACAGGGGCGAGCGGGAGGAACGAGCAGTACTTC; j_call: TRBJ2-7; v_call: TRBV2; clone_size: NA; d_call: NA
cdr3_aa: CASSLRVQGEPEQYF; cdr3_nt: TGTGCCAGCAGCTTACGAGTACAGGGGGAACCCGAGCAGTACTTC; j_call: TRBJ2-7; v_call: TRBV11-2; clone_size: NA; d_call: TRBD1
cdr3_aa: CASSPPLVGLETQYF; cdr3_nt: TGTGCCAGCAGCCCCCCCCTCGTCGGGTTGGAGACCCAGTACTTC; j_call: TRBJ2-5; v_call: TRBV7-9; clone_size: NA; d_call: NA
cdr3_aa: CASSQQAGVDAGELFF; cdr3_nt: TGCGCCAGCAGCCAACAAGCGGGAGTCGACGCCGGGGAGCTGTTTTTT; j_call: TRBJ2-2; v_call: TRBV4-1; clone_size: NA; d_call: TRBD2
cdr3_aa: CASSGSGSYPGEQYF; cdr3_nt: TGTGCCAGCAGCGGATCCGGGTCCTATCCGGGCGAGCAGTACTTC; j_call: TRBJ2-7; v_call: TRBV27; clone_size: once; d_call: NA
cdr3_aa: CSVGGLAGGIYYEQYF; cdr3_nt: TGCAGCGTTGGAGGACTAGCGGGAGGGATCTACTACGAGCAGTACTTC; j_call: TRBJ2-7; v_call: TRBV29-1; clone_size: NA; d_call: TRBD2
cdr3_aa: CASSPEGALTGELFF; cdr3_nt: TGTGCCAGCAGCCCCGAGGGGGCGCTCACCGGGGAGCTGTTTTTT; j_call: TRBJ2-2; v_call: TRBV7-2; clone_size: NA; d_call: TRBD1
cdr3_aa: CASSKVGAQNTEAFF; cdr3_nt: TGTGCCAGCAGCAAAGTGGGCGCGCAGAACACTGAAGCTTTCTTT; j_call: TRBJ1-1; v_call: TRBV21-1; clone_size: NA; d_call: NA
cdr3_aa: CASSEVGQGSEQYF; cdr3_nt: TGTGCCAGCAGTGAGGTGGGACAGGGGAGCGAGCAGTACTTC; j_call: TRBJ2-7; v_call: TRBV6-1; clone_size: NA; d_call: TRBD1
cdr3_aa: CASSNRYSTDTQYF; cdr3_nt: TGCGCCAGCTCCAACAGATACTCCACAGATACGCAGTATTTT; j_call: TRBJ2-3; v_call: TRBV5-1; clone_size: NA; d_call: NA
cdr3_aa: CASSHLGGGSSGNTIYF; cdr3_nt: TGCGCCAGCAGCCATTTGGGAGGTGGGTCCTCTGGAAACACCATATATTTT; j_call: TRBJ1-3; v_call: TRBV4-3; clone_size: NA; d_call: NA
cdr3_aa: CASSVAGANTEAFF; cdr3_nt: TGTGCCAGCAGCGTAGCTGGGGCCAACACTGAAGCTTTCTTT; j_call: TRBJ1-1; v_call: TRBV9; clone_size: NA; d_call: NA
cdr3_aa: CASSYVGTSGNYEQYF; cdr3_nt: TGTGCCAGCAGCTATGTAGGGACTAGCGGGAATTACGAGCAGTACTTC; j_call: TRBJ2-7; v_call: TRBV11-2; clone_size: NA; d_call: TRBD2
cdr3_aa: CASSQRGYTQYF; cdr3_nt: TGTGCCAGCAGTCAGCGGGGTTATACGCAGTATTTT; j_call: TRBJ2-3; v_call: TRBV11-3; clone_size: NA; d_call: TRBD2
cdr3_aa: CASSPIIIRDSSANYGYTF; cdr3_nt: TGTGCCAGCAGTCCCATTATAATCCGGGACAGTTCAGCGAACTATGGCTACACCTTC; j_call: TRBJ1-2; v_call: TRBV28; clone_size: NA; d_call: TRBD1
cdr3_aa: CASSLQGANQPQHF; cdr3_nt: TGTGCCAGCAGCTTACAGGGGGCAAATCAGCCCCAGCATTTT; j_call: TRBJ1-5; v_call: TRBV7-2; clone_size: NA; d_call: TRBD1
cdr3_aa: CASSVGLALNEQFF; cdr3_nt: TGTGCCAGCAGCGTAGGACTAGCTCTCAATGAGCAGTTCTTC; j_call: TRBJ2-1; v_call: TRBV9; clone_size: NA; d_call: TRBD2
cdr3_aa: CASSFTGYEQYF; cdr3_nt: TGTGCCAGCAGTTTTACGGGCTACGAGCAGTACTTC; j_call: TRBJ2-7; v_call: TRBV28; clone_size: NA; d_call: NA
cdr3_aa: CASSLFSWAGSKETQYF; cdr3_nt: TGTGCCAGCAGCTTATTTTCATGGGCGGGATCCAAAGAGACCCAGTACTTC; j_call: TRBJ2-5; v_call: TRBV7-2; clone_size: NA; d_call: NA